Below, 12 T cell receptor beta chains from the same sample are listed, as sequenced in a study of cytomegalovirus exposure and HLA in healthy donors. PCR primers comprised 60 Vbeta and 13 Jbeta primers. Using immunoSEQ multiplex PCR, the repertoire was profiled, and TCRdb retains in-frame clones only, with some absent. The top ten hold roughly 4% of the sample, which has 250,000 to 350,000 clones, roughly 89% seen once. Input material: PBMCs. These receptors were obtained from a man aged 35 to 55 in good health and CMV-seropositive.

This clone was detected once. The DNA for the CDR3 is TGTGCCATCCGGGACTCTCCCTACGAGCAGTACTTC. Residues: CAIRDSPYEQYF. The genes are TRBV10-3 and TRBJ2-7; tentative D call: TRBD2 (6 bases). Per germline, CDR1 ENHRY and CDR2 SYGVKD. The CDR3 is 12 residues long. The ends were cut back, 8 bases at V and 2 bases at J, with 10 bases in the middle.

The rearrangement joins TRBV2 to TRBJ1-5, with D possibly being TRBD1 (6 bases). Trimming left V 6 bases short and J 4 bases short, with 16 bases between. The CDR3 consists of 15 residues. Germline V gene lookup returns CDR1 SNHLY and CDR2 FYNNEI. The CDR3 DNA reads TGTGCCAGCAGGGCCTCACAGGGTAGTAATCAGCCCCAGCATTTT. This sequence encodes CASRASQGSNQPQHF.

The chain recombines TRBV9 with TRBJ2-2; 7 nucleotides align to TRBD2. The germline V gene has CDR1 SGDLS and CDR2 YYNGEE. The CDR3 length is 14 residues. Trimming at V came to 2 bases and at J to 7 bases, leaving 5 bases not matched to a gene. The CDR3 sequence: CASSVWREHGELFF. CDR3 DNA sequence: TGTGCCAGCAGCGTTTGGCGGGAGCACGGGGAGCTGTTTTTT.

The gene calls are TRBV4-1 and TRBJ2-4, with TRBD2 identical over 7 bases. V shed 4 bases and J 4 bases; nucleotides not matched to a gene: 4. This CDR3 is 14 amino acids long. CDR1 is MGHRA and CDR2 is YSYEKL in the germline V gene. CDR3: CASSPGGGKNIQYF. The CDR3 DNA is TGCGCCAGCAGCCCAGGCGGGGGTAAAAACATTCAGTACTTC.

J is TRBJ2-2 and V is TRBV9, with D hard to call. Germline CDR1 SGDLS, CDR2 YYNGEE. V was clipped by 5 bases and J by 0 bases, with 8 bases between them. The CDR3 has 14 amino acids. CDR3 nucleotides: TGTGCCAGCAGACAGCTCGCGAACACCGGGGAGCTGTTTTTT. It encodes CASRQLANTGELFF.

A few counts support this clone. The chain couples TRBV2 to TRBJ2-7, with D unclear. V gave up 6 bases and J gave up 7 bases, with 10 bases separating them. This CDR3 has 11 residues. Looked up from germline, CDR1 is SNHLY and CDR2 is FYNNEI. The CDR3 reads CASSGSGEQYF. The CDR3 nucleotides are TGTGCCAGCAGCGGCTCCGGGGAGCAGTACTTC. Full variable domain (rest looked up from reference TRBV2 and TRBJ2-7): EPEVTQTPSHQVTQMGQEVILRCVPISNHLYFYWYRQILGQKVEFLVSFYNNEISEKSEIFDDQFSVERPDGSNFTLKIRSTKLEDSAMYFCASSGSGEQYFGPGTRLTVT.

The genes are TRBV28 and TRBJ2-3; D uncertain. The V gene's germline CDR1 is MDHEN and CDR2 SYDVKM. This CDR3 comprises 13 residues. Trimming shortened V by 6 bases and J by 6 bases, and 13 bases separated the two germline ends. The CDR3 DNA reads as TGTGCCAGCAGGTCGGTTCTGCGGGATACGCAGTATTTT. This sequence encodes CASRSVLRDTQYF.

The CDR3 nucleotides read TGTGCCAGCAGTCCCCAGACTAGCGGGATGGACGAGCAGTACTTC. This codes for CASSPQTSGMDEQYF. J is TRBJ2-5 and V is TRBV2; 11 nucleotides line up with TRBD2. The J call may be mistaken, given a closer DNA end match to TRBJ2-7. CDR3 size: 15 residues. Germline CDR1 is SNHLY and CDR2 is FYNNEI.

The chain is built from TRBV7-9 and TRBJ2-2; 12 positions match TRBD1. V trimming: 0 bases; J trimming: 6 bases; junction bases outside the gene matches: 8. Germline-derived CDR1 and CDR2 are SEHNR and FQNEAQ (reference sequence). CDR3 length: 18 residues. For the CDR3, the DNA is TGTGCCAGCAGCTTAGCGCATTGGGACAGGGGGCAAGCCGGGGAGCTGTTTTTT. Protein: CASSLAHWDRGQAGELFF.

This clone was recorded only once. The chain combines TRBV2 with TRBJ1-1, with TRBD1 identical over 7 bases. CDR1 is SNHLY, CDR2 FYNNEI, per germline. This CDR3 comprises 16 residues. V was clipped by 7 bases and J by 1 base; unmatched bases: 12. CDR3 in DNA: TGTGCCAGCACCGAGGGGGCTGGGTTTGGGAACACTGAAGCTTTCTTT. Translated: CASTEGAGFGNTEAFF.

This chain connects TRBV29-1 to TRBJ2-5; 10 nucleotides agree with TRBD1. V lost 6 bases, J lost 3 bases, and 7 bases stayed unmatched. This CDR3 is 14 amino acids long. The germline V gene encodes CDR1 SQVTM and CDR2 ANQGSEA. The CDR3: CSVDPGTGEETQYF. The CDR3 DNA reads TGCAGCGTGGACCCCGGGACAGGGGAAGAGACCCAGTACTTC.

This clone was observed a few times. CDR3 nucleotide sequence: TGTGCCAGCAGCTTGGGAGGGTCTAACTATGGCTACACCTTC. This codes for CASSLGGSNYGYTF. The genes are TRBV5-6 and TRBJ1-2; no definite D call. The V end lost 0 bases, the J end lost 0 bases, and 6 bases lay between the germline ends. The CDR3 has 14 amino acids. Germline V CDR1 and CDR2: SGHDT, YYEEEE.